Listed here are 23 T cell receptor beta chains from one sample, sequenced in a study of T cell responses to AZD1222 COVID-19 vaccine. TCRdb's copy holds only in-frame clones and misses some; the assay was immunoSEQ multiplex PCR. The data show 150,000 or so clones, just over 90% seen once. The specimen was peripheral blood, collected 28 days after the second AZD1222 dose. These receptor sequences come from an adult who received the AZD1222 COVID-19 vaccine.

The genes are TRBV7-9 and TRBJ1-2; 7 nucleotides align to TRBD1. The germline V gene has CDR1 SEHNR and CDR2 FQNEAQ (reference sequence). After removal of 10 bases from V and 2 bases from J, the junction contained 10 bases not matched to a gene. The CDR3 runs 14 residues. CDR3 coding DNA: TGTGCCACCGGGGAAAGGGGGCGCAACTATGGCTACACCTTC. Amino acids: CATGERGRNYGYTF.

V and J are TRBV7-8 and TRBJ2-1, with TRBD2 matching 8 bases. The length of the CDR3 is 15 residues. Germline V CDR1 and CDR2: SGHVS, FQNEAQ. V lost 5 bases, J lost 8 bases, and 11 bases stayed unmatched. For the CDR3, the DNA is TGTGCCAGCAGCGTGACTAGCGATTGGTTCGATGAGCAGTTCTTC. Its translation is CASSVTSDWFDEQFF.

J is TRBJ2-7 and V is TRBV11-2, with D possibly being TRBD2 (5 bases). Trimming left V 8 bases short and J 0 bases short, with 11 bases between. The germline V gene has CDR1 SGHAT and CDR2 FQNNGV. CDR3 length: 13 residues. The CDR3 nucleotides read TGTGCCAGCCAATCGGAGGTCTCCTACGAGCAGTACTTC. It yields the protein CASQSEVSYEQYF.

This chain uses TRBV7-9 with TRBJ1-1, with unresolved D. V gave up 1 base and J gave up 0 bases, with 9 bases separating them. CDR1 is SEHNR and CDR2 is FQNEAQ in the germline V gene (reference sequence). The CDR3 is made up of 15 amino acids. CDR3 sequence (DNA): TGTGCCAGCAGCTTAGGGTGGGGATTGAACACTGAAGCTTTCTTT. The encoded protein is CASSLGWGLNTEAFF.

CDR3 nucleotides: TGTGCCAGCAGTGGTCAGGGGGCACCCTATAATTCACCCCTCCACTTT. It codes for CASSGQGAPYNSPLHF. The genes are TRBV2 and TRBJ1-6, with TRBD1 identical over 8 bases. Germline V gives CDR1 SNHLY, CDR2 FYNNEI. V gave up 4 bases and J gave up 2 bases; unmatched junction bases: 4. This CDR3 contains 16 residues.

CDR3 in amino acids: CASSAQGVNTEAFF. Written as DNA, the CDR3 is TGTGCCAGCAGCGCGCAGGGGGTGAACACTGAAGCTTTCTTT. This sequence joins TRBV6-1 and TRBJ1-1; 7 nucleotides align to TRBD1. This CDR3 comprises 14 residues. V shed 6 bases, J shed 0 bases, and the junction held 4 bases outside the gene matches. From germline, CDR1 is MNHNS and CDR2 SASEGT.

This chain links TRBV14 with TRBJ1-3, with D tentatively TRBD1 (6 bases). The CDR3 has 17 residues. The germline CDR1 and CDR2 sequences are SGHDN and FVKESK. Trimming took off 0 bases at V and 5 bases at J, with 17 bases between the two ends. The CDR3 spells CASSQEGHPTRRNTIYF. The CDR3 coding sequence is TGTGCCAGCAGCCAAGAGGGACACCCCACGAGGAGAAACACCATATATTTT. The full variable domain, its missing parts supplied by reference TRBV14 and TRBJ1-3, is EAGVTQFPSHSVIEKGQTVTLRCDPISGHDNLYWYRRVMGKEIKFLLHFVKESKQDESGMPNNRFLAERTGGTYSTLKVQPAELEDSGVYFCASSQEGHPTRRNTIYFGEGSWLTVV.

CDR3 region: CASSPTQGWYGYTF. The CDR3 DNA is TGTGCCAGCAGCCCCACCCAGGGCTGGTATGGCTACACCTTC. J is TRBJ1-2 and V is TRBV7-8, with D possibly TRBD1 on 5 matching bases. This CDR3 has 14 residues. Trimming took 5 bases from V and 5 from J, leaving 15 bases between them. The V gene's germline CDR1 is SGHVS and CDR2 FQNEAQ.

V is TRBV4-1 and J is TRBJ2-3; 10 nucleotides align to TRBD2. CDR3 length: 17 amino acids. The V segment lost 4 bases and the J segment 4 bases; nucleotides outside the gene matches: 11. Germline CDR1 and CDR2: MGHRA and YSYEKL. CDR3 loop: CASSLLGAGGLADTQYF. The CDR3 nucleotides read TGCGCCAGCAGCCTCCTGGGAGCGGGGGGGCTCGCAGATACGCAGTATTTT.

CDR3 sequence reads: CGGSHYGYTF. The CDR3 DNA is TGTGGCGGGAGCCACTATGGCTACACCTTC. This chain connects TRBV6-5 to TRBJ1-2; no definite D call. Germline CDR1 is MNHEY and CDR2 is SVGAGI. The CDR3 totals 10 residues.

As DNA, the CDR3 is TGTGCCACCAGTGTGCTACAGGGGGGGTACAATGAGCAGTTCTTC. It translates to CATSVLQGGYNEQFF. The rearrangement joins TRBV24-1 to TRBJ2-1; weak D call: TRBD1 (8 bases). Trimming stripped 5 bases from V and 4 bases from J, with 14 bases between. The V gene's germline CDR1 is KGHDR and CDR2 SFDVKD. The CDR3 runs 15 residues.

V usage is TRBV7-6 and J usage is TRBJ2-2, with TRBD2 matching over 8 bases. V lost 1 base, J lost 8 bases, and 9 bases stayed unmatched. The CDR3 length is 16 residues. Germline assignment: CDR1 SGHVS and CDR2 FNYEAQ. CDR3 in amino acids: CASSLVGTRSSGELFF. In DNA form, the CDR3 reads TGTGCCAGCAGCTTAGTAGGGACTAGAAGCTCTGGGGAGCTGTTTTTT. Complete variable domain (other parts from reference TRBV7-6 and TRBJ2-2): GAGVSQSPRYKVTKRGQDVALRCDPISGHVSLYWYRQALGQGPEFLTYFNYEAQQDKSGLPNDRFSAERPEGSISTLTIQRTEQRDSAMYRCASSLVGTRSSGELFFGEGSRLTVL.

This rearrangement joins TRBV7-2 to TRBJ2-5, with D hard to call. CDR1 and CDR2 from the germline V gene are SGHTA and FQGNSA. This CDR3 has 14 amino acids. Trimming shortened V by 1 base and J by 0 bases, and 6 bases separated the two germline ends. CDR3 sequence (DNA): TGTGCCAGCAGCTTAGTTGCTCACCAAGAGACCCAGTACTTC. It translates to CASSLVAHQETQYF.

This chain connects TRBV6-4 to TRBJ1-1; D ambiguous. The ends were cut back, 0 bases at V and 7 bases at J, with 9 bases in the middle. Germline CDR1 and CDR2: MRHNA and SNTAGT. The CDR3 extends over 13 amino acids. This CDR3 reads CASSDSAVGEAFF. The CDR3 DNA reads TGTGCCAGCAGTGACTCCGCGGTGGGTGAAGCTTTCTTT.

The chain combines TRBV3-1 (or the pseudogene TRBV3-2) with TRBJ1-1; D call uncertain. From germline, CDR1 is LGHDT and CDR2 YNNKEL (reference sequence). V dropped 0 bases and J dropped 4 bases, with 6 bases sitting between them. This CDR3 spans 13 amino acids. CDR3 coding DNA: TGTGCCAGCAGCCAAGAGGGAGGCACTGAAGCTTTCTTT. Residues: CASSQEGGTEAFF.

The CDR3 coding sequence is TGTGCCAGCAGCTTAGGCACAGGGTGGTCGCAGTATTTT. This gives the protein CASSLGTGWSQYF. The V and J genes are TRBV7-2 and TRBJ2-3; D possibly corresponds to TRBD1 (6 bases). Trimming pared 1 base from V and 10 bases from J, leaving 12 bases between. Germline V gene lookup returns CDR1 SGHTA and CDR2 FQGNSA. The CDR3 totals 13 residues.

The rearrangement links TRBV5-6 to TRBJ2-7; the D gene is possibly TRBD1 (6 bases). The CDR3 runs 12 residues. Germline V gives CDR1 SGHDT, CDR2 YYEEEE. V lost 4 bases, J lost 6 bases, and 11 bases lay in between. The CDR3, as DNA: TGTGCCAGCAGCGCCCGAGGGGGCGAGCAGTACTTC. This translates into CASSARGGEQYF.

The gene calls are TRBV7-9 and TRBJ2-7; D is perhaps TRBD2 (5 bases). The CDR3 totals 13 residues. V lost 5 bases and J lost 2, with 10 bases in between. Germline V gene sequence: CDR1 SEHNR, CDR2 FQNEAQ (reference sequence). CDR3 DNA: TGTGCCAGCAGCGGATACGGGACCTACGAGCAGTACTTC. This encodes CASSGYGTYEQYF.

The chain couples TRBV6-5 to TRBJ1-1, with no clear D. Deletions cut 0 bases from V and 4 bases from J, with 12 bases between. Germline V CDR1 and CDR2: MNHEY, SVGAGI. This CDR3 has 15 amino acids. The CDR3 DNA sequence: TGTGCCAGCAGTTACTCGAGAGGGATTGGCACTGAAGCTTTCTTT. It yields the protein CASSYSRGIGTEAFF.

The chain employs TRBV7-9 and TRBJ2-5; D tentatively reads TRBD1 or TRBD2 (5 bases each). Germline V gene sequence: CDR1 SEHNR, CDR2 FQNEAQ (reference sequence). CDR3 length equals 14 residues. Trimming shortened V by 5 bases and J by 2 bases, and 12 bases separated the two germline ends. The CDR3 DNA sequence: TGTGCCAGCAGCGATAGACAGCGGCAAGAGACCCAGTACTTC. It yields the protein CASSDRQRQETQYF.

The chain couples TRBV7-8 to TRBJ1-6; 10 bases agree with TRBD1. CDR3 length: 16 residues. The J segment lost 11 bases and the V segment lost 6 bases, leaving 13 bases of the junction unmatched. The germline CDR1 and CDR2 sequences are SGHVS and FQNEAQ. CDR3 sequence: CASSQTWTGGGTPLHF. CDR3 DNA sequence: TGTGCCAGCAGTCAGACCTGGACAGGGGGTGGGACACCCCTCCACTTT.

The rearrangement links TRBV11-2 to TRBJ2-1; 9 bases line up with TRBD1. The CDR3 loop spans 15 amino acids. Germline trimming cut 4 bases from V and 7 bases from J; bases unmatched to any gene: 8. Germline V gene sequence: CDR1 SGHAT, CDR2 FQNNGV. CDR3 amino acids: CASSSNRGRGNEQFF. CDR3 nucleotides: TGTGCCAGCAGCTCTAACAGGGGGCGGGGGAATGAGCAGTTCTTC.

This chain links TRBV12-3 or TRBV12-4 with TRBJ2-7, with D perhaps TRBD1 (5 bases). CDR3 length: 12 residues. The ends were cut back, 6 bases at V and 6 bases at J, with 12 bases in the middle. The CDR3 coding sequence is TGTGCCAGCAGATACCAGGGTCTCGAGCAGTACTTC. Protein product: CASRYQGLEQYF.